This T cell receptor beta chain was captured in a study of cytomegalovirus exposure and HLA in healthy donors. About this clone itself: Its target is not known.

Use of 60 Vbeta and 13 Jbeta primers characterized the PCR. Sequencing used immunoSEQ multiplex PCR; TCRdb keeps in-frame clones, though not all of them. With more than 75,000 clones in the sample, the ten largest clones hold 15% to 17%. This CDR3 contains 13 residues. CDR1 is GTSNPN, CDR2 SVGIG, per germline (reference sequence). The V gene end was trimmed by 3 bases and the J gene end by 6 bases; junction bases not matched to a gene: 5. Findings of the study overall: The later analysis indicated that the majority of CMV-associated TCR beta chains appeared HLA-restricted. The study put around 180 TCR beta chains on its list as cytomegalovirus-associated.

This chain connects TRBV30 to TRBJ2-3, with 8 bases matching TRBD2. The clonotype originates from a man between 50 and 59 years old in good health and CMV-seropositive. Source material: PBMCs. The CDR3 sequence is CAWSQRERDTQYF. CDR3 DNA sequence: TGTGCCTGGAGCCAGCGGGAGAGGGATACGCAGTATTTT.